This passage covers 6 T cell receptor beta chains from one sample sequenced in a study of blood T cell repertoires in COVID-19. Libraries were prepared by immunoSEQ multiplex PCR; TCRdb keeps only in-frame clonotypes and omits some of them. The sample has 70,000 to 90,000 clones; 74% are singletons. The sample was peripheral blood. The receptor source for this set is a human donor with acute or convalescent COVID-19. The donor label of this sample is uncertain.

The V call is TRBV30, the J call TRBJ1-1; no definite D call. Trimming took off 1 base at V and 5 bases at J, with 14 bases between the two ends. Germline loops: CDR1 GTSNPN, CDR2 SVGIG (reference sequence). This CDR3 comprises 14 residues. The CDR3 DNA follows: TGTGCCTGGAGTGCGCTTCCCGGAGGGACTGAAGCTTTCTTT. Its translation is CAWSALPGGTEAFF.

This clone showed up just a few times. This sequence joins TRBV9 and TRBJ2-7; TRBD2 agrees at 7 bases. Germline CDR1 SGDLS, CDR2 YYNGEE. V was pared by 1 base and J by 3 bases, with 7 bases of the junction left unmatched. There are 15 residues in the CDR3. This CDR3 reads CASSVMAGEFYEQYF. For the CDR3, the DNA is TGTGCCAGCAGCGTAATGGCGGGAGAGTTCTACGAGCAGTACTTC.

The V gene is TRBV18, the J gene TRBJ1-2, with D perhaps matching TRBD1 (5 bases). The CDR3 length is 15 residues. V was clipped by 3 bases and J by 0 bases, with 11 bases between them. The V gene's germline CDR1 is KGHSH and CDR2 LQKENI. CDR3 sequence: CASSPTALSNYGYTF. CDR3 in DNA: TGTGCCAGCTCACCGACAGCGCTATCTAACTATGGCTACACCTTC.

The chain is built from TRBV14 and TRBJ2-7; TRBD2 is a possible D gene (6 bases). V lost 4 bases, J lost 11 bases, and 12 bases lay in between. This CDR3 has 11 residues. The germline gives CDR1 SGHDN, CDR2 FVKESK. The CDR3 here is CASSPGREKYF. For the CDR3, the DNA is TGTGCCAGCAGCCCGGGTCGGGAGAAGTACTTC.

The chain has TRBV18 and TRBJ2-7, with D possibly TRBD2 on 5 matching bases. The V gene lost 5 bases and the J gene lost 2 bases, with 13 bases spanning the gap. Germline CDR1 reads KGHSH; CDR2 reads LQKENI. This CDR3 region has 14 residues. CDR3 amino acids: CASSSVDGTYEQYF. The DNA of the CDR3 is TGTGCCAGCTCATCCGTGGACGGGACCTACGAGCAGTACTTC.

The count of this clone is one. V gene TRBV7-6 combines with J gene TRBJ1-2, with 7 positions matching TRBD1. The J segment lost 7 bases and the V segment lost 4 bases, leaving 6 bases of the junction unmatched. Germline V lookup: CDR1 SGHVS, CDR2 FNYEAQ. This CDR3 has 13 residues. The CDR3 region has the DNA TGTGCCAGCAGCTCAGGGGGGCAAGTTGGCTACACCTTC. Its protein is CASSSGGQVGYTF.